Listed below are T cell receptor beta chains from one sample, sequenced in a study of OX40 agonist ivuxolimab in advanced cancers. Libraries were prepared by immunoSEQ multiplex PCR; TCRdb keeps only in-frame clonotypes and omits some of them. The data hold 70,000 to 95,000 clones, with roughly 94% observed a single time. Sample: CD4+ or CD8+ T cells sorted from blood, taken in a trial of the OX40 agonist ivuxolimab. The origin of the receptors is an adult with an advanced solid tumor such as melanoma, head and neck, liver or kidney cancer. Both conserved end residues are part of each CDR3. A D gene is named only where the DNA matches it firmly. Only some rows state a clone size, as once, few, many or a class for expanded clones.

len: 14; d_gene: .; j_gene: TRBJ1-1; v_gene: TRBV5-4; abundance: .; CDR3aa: CASSLGDLNTEAFF; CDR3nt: TGTGCCAGCAGCTTGGGGGACCTGAACACTGAAGCTTTCTTT
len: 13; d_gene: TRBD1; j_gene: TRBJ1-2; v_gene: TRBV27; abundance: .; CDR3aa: CASSLTGGDGYTF; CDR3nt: TGTGCCAGCAGTCTGACAGGGGGGGATGGCTACACCTTC
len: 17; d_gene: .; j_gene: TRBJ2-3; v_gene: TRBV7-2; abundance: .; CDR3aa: CASSLYGPLESTDTQYF; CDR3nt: TGTGCCAGCAGCTTATACGGGCCTCTTGAGAGCACAGATACGCAGTATTTT
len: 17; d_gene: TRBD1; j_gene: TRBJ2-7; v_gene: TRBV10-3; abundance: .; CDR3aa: CAISEPKTGNEPYEQYF; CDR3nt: TGTGCCATCAGTGAGCCGAAGACAGGGAATGAACCCTACGAGCAGTACTTC
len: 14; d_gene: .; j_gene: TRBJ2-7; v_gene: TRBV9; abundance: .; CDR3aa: CASSESGLGHEQYF; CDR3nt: TGTGCCAGCAGCGAAAGCGGCCTCGGCCACGAGCAGTACTTC
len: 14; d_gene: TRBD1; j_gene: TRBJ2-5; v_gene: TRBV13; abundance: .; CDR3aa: CASSPDRLQETQYF; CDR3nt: TGTGCCAGCAGCCCGGACAGGCTTCAAGAGACCCAGTACTTC
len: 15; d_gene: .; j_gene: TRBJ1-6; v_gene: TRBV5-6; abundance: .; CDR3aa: CASSLGRRWNSPLHF; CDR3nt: TGTGCCAGCAGCTTAGGGCGTCGATGGAATTCACCCCTCCACTTT
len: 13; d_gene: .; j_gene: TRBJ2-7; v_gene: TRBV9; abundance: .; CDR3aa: CASGGGANYEQYF; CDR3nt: TGTGCCAGCGGCGGAGGCGCCAACTACGAGCAGTACTTC
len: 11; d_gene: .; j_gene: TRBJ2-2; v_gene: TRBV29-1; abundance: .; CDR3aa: CSVAGAGELFF; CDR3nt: TGCAGCGTTGCAGGGGCCGGGGAGCTGTTTTTT
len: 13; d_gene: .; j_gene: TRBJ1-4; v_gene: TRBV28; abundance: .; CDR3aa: CASSQWQNGELFF; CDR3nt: TGTGCCAGCAGCCAATGGCAGAATGGGGAACTGTTTTTT
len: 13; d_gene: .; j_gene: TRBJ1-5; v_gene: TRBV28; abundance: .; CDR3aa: CASSPDWNQPQHF; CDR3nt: TGTGCCAGCAGTCCCGACTGGAATCAGCCCCAGCATTTT
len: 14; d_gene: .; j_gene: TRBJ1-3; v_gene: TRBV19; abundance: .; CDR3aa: CASRGPSSGNTIYF; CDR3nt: TGTGCCAGCAGGGGCCCCAGCTCTGGAAACACCATATATTTT
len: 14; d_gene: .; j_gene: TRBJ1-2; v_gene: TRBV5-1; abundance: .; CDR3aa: CASSPLDRLDGYTF; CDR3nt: TGCGCCAGCAGCCCCCTGGACAGATTGGATGGCTACACCTTC
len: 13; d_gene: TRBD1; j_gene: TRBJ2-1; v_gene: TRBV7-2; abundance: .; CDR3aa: CASSLNRGNEQFF; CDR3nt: TGTGCCAGCAGCTTAAACAGGGGCAATGAGCAGTTCTTC
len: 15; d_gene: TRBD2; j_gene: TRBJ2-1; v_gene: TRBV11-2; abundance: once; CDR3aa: CASSLPAGGWDEQFF; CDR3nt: TGTGCCAGCAGCTTACCAGCGGGAGGGTGGGATGAGCAGTTCTTC
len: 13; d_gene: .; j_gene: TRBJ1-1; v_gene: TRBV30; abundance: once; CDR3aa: CAWSVSLNTEAFF; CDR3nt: TGTGCCTGGAGTGTATCCTTAAACACTGAAGCTTTCTTT
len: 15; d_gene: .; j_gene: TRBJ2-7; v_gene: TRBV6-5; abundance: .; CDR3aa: CASSLRAVETYEQYF; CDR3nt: TGTGCCAGCAGCCTCCGTGCTGTCGAGACCTACGAGCAGTACTTC
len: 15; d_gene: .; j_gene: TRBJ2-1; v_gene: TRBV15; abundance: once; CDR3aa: CATSRETWRGNEQFF; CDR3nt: TGTGCCACCAGCAGAGAGACTTGGCGGGGTAATGAGCAGTTCTTC
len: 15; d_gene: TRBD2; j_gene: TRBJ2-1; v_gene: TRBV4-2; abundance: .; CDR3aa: CASSKGTSGVNEQFF; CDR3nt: TGTGCCAGCAGCAAGGGGACTAGTGGAGTCAATGAGCAGTTCTTC
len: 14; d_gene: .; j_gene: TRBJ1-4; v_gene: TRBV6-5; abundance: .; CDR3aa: CASSYARGGEKLFF; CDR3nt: TGTGCCAGCAGTTACGCGCGAGGAGGGGAAAAACTGTTTTTT
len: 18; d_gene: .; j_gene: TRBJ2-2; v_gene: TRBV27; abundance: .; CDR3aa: CASSPDSPGRVNTGELFF; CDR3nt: TGTGCCAGCAGTCCAGACTCTCCGGGACGAGTGAACACCGGGGAGCTGTTTTTT
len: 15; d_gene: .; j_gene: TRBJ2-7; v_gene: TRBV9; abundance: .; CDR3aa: CASSVGSGFSYEQYF; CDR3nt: TGTGCCAGCAGCGTAGGTAGCGGCTTTTCCTACGAGCAGTACTTC
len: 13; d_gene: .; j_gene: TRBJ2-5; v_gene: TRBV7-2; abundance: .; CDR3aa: CASSPQGGETQYF; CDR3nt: TGTGCCAGCAGCCCACAGGGGGGGGAGACCCAGTACTTC
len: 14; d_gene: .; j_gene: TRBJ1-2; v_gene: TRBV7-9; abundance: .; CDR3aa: CASSLGQLNYGYTF; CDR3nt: TGTGCCAGCAGCCTCGGACAGCTTAACTATGGCTACACCTTC
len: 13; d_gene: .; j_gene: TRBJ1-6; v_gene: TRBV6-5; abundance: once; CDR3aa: CASSDYSNSPLHF; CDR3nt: TGTGCCAGCAGTGACTATAGCAATTCACCCCTCCACTTT
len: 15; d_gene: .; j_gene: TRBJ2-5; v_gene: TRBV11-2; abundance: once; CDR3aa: CASSLGAGPGETQYF; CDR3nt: TGTGCCAGCAGCTTAGGGGCAGGACCAGGGGAGACCCAGTACTTC
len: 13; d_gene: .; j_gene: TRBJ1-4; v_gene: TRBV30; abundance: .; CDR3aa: CAWSDGFYEKLFF; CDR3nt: TGTGCCTGGAGCGACGGGTTTTATGAAAAACTGTTTTTT
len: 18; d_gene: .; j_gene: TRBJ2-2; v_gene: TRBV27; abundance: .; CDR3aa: CASSLRSGHHPNTGELFF; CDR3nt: TGTGCCAGCAGTTTGCGGTCAGGGCACCACCCCAACACCGGGGAGCTGTTTTTT
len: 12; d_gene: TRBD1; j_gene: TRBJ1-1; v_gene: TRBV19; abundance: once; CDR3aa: CASSSGGTEAFF; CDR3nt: TGTGCCAGTAGCTCAGGGGGCACTGAAGCTTTCTTT
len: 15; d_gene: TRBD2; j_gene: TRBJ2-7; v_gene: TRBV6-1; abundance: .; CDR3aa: CASSEMGLAYYEQYF; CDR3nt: TGTGCCAGCAGTGAAATGGGACTAGCGTACTACGAGCAGTACTTC
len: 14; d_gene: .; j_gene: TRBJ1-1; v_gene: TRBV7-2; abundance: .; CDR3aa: CASSLTGMNTEAFF; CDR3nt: TGTGCCAGCAGCTTGACAGGCATGAACACTGAAGCTTTCTTT
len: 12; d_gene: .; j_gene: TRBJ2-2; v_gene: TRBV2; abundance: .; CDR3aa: CASSAATGELFF; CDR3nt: TGTGCCAGCAGTGCGGCCACCGGGGAGCTGTTTTTT
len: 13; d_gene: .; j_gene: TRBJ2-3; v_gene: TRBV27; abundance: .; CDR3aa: CASSFGRTDTQYF; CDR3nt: TGTGCCAGCAGTTTCGGCCGCACAGATACGCAGTATTTT
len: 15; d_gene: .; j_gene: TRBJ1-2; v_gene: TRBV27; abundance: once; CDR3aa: CASSFSGPLIYGYTF; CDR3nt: TGTGCCAGCAGTTTCTCCGGGCCGTTAATCTATGGCTACACCTTC
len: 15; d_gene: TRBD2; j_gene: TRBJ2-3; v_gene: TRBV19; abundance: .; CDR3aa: CASSIKTSGGAQQYF; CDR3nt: TGTGCCAGTAGTATAAAGACTAGCGGGGGGGCCCAGCAGTATTTT
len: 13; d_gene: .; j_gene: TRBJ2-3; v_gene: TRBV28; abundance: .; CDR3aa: CASSSIGVDTQYF; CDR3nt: TGTGCCAGCAGTTCCATTGGGGTAGATACGCAGTATTTT
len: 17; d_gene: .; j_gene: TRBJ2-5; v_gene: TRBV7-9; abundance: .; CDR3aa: CASSSLTGTPRKETQYF; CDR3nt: TGTGCCAGCAGCTCGCTTACTGGGACCCCCCGTAAAGAGACCCAGTACTTC
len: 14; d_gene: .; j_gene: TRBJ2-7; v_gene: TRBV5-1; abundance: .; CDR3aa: CASSLAYLTYEQYF; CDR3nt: TGCGCCAGCAGCTTGGCCTATCTTACCTACGAGCAGTACTTC
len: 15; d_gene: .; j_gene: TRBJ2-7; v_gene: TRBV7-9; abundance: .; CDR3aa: CASSSTGHRSYEQYF; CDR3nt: TGTGCCAGCAGCTCCACGGGACACCGCTCCTACGAGCAGTACTTC
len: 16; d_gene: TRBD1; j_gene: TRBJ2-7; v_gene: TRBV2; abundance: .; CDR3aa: CASSDRDRGSSYEQYF; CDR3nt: TGTGCCAGCAGTGACCGGGACAGGGGGAGCTCCTACGAGCAGTACTTC
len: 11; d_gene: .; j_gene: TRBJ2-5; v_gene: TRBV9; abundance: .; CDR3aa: CASSAGETQYF; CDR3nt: TGTGCCAGCAGCGCCGGGGAGACCCAGTACTTC
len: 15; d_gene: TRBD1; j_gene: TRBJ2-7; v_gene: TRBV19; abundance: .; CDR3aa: CASSFTGGIVYEQYF; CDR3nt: TGTGCCAGTAGTTTTACAGGGGGAATCGTTTACGAGCAGTACTTC
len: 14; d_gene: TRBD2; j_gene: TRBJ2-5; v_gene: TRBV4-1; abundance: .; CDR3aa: CASSQPSGQETQYF; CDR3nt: TGCGCCAGCAGCCAGCCTAGCGGCCAAGAGACCCAGTACTTC
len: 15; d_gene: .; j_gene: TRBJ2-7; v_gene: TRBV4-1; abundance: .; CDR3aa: CASSQDSGVYSEQYF; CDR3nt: TGCGCCAGCAGCCAAGATTCTGGGGTATATTCCGAGCAGTACTTC
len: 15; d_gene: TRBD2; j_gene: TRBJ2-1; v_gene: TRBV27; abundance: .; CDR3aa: CASSLSSGPYNEQFF; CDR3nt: TGTGCCAGCAGTTTAAGTAGCGGGCCTTACAATGAGCAGTTCTTC
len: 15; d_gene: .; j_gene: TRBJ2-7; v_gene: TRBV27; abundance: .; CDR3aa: CASSLFWGRRSEQYF; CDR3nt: TGTGCCAGCAGTTTATTTTGGGGGCGCCGTAGCGAGCAGTACTTC
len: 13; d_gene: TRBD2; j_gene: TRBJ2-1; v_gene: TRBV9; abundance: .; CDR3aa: CASSVGTSNEQFF; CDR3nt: TGTGCCAGCAGCGTAGGGACTAGCAATGAGCAGTTCTTC
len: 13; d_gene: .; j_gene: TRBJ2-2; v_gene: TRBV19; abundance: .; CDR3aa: CASGVGPPGELFF; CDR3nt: TGTGCCAGTGGAGTGGGGCCGCCCGGGGAGCTGTTTTTT
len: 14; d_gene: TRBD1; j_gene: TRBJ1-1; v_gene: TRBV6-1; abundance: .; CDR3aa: CASSEGQGGTEAFF; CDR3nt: TGTGCCAGCAGTGAAGGACAGGGGGGCACTGAAGCTTTCTTT
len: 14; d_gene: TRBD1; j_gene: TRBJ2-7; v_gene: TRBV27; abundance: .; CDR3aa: CASSLGQGSYEQYF; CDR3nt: TGTGCCAGCAGTCTCGGACAGGGCTCCTACGAGCAGTACTTC
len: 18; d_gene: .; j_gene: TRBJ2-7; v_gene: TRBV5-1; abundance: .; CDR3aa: CASSLAQWEIATSYEQYF; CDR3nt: TGCGCCAGCAGCTTGGCCCAGTGGGAAATAGCGACTTCCTACGAGCAGTACTTC
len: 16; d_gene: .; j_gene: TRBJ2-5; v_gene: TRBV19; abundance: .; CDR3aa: CASSIADTAPQETQYF; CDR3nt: TGTGCCAGTAGTATAGCTGACACCGCCCCACAAGAGACCCAGTACTTC
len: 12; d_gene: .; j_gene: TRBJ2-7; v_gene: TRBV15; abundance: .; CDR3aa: CATSDGTYEQYF; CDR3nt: TGTGCCACCAGCGACGGAACCTACGAGCAGTACTTC
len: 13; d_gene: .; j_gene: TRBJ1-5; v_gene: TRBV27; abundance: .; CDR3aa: CASSLGSGQPQHF; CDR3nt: TGTGCCAGCAGTTTAGGGAGCGGGCAGCCCCAGCATTTT
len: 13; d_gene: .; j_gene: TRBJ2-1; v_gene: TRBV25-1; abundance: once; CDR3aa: CASTWDDYNEQFF; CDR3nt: TGTGCCAGCACCTGGGACGACTACAATGAGCAGTTCTTC